Included here is one T cell receptor (beta chain) sequence, with context. This clonotype has a handful of counts. The specificity of this receptor is unknown. Nothing much larger sits one base from this clone, and base qualities are not available. Reading the germline V gene gives CDR1 SGHTA and CDR2 FQGNSA. V is clipped by 1 base and J by 2 bases, and the sequence between their germline boundaries is 7 bases long. The CDR3, from cysteine to phenylalanine, totals 14 residues. Only CDR3 DNA is held: 42 bases, read in frame from base 1. This sample was taken from a study of T-cell memory formation after mild COVID-19 (dated by TCRdb to about 2021). Background on the whole study: Most TCR sequence clusters were specific to one of the two donors. T-cell clones expanding and contracting after mild COVID-19 in two donors were tracked by longitudinal TCRalpha and TCRbeta repertoire sequencing. Two young, previously healthy adult volunteers made up the cohort, one male and one female.

Ficoll-Paque density gradient centrifugation was the method used to isolate PBMCs. TCRdb records Illumina NovaSeq 6000 as the sequencer. TCRalpha and TCRbeta cDNA libraries were constructed by 5'RACE with constant-segment primers, with sample barcodes and unique molecular identifiers being introduced. RNA was extracted from every sample with Trizol reagent. Libraries were amplified in two PCR steps, with a second sample barcode and Illumina TruSeq adapters added in the second step. Libraries were sequenced on an Illumina NovaSeq with 2 x 150 bp paired-end reads. The study's processing was this. Reads were demultiplexed and collapsed into UMI-guided consensus sequences with migec v1.2.7. Using mixcr v2.1.11, UMI consensuses were aligned to TRA and TRB V and J templates and then assembled into clonotypes. A clonotype was counted as expanded or contracted only if both edgeR and NoisET called the change significant, with noise models trained on biological replicates. For edgeR calls, the thresholds were a false discovery rate-adjusted p below 0.01 and a log2 fold-change of 1. PCA with hierarchical clustering of max-normalized trajectories of the 1000 most abundant clonotypes was used as exploratory dynamics analysis. Each responding clone was given a CD4 or CD8 phenotype based on the CD4+ and CD8+ repertoires, which had been sequenced separately. Using fastp at Q25 and MiXCR, TCRdb reprocessed the public reads and kept productive beta chains. One record per CDR3 amino acid sequence lists the most common genes and DNA. These V and J calls derive from TCRdb rather than the authors' analysis. The table for this sample lists over 250,000 distinct CDR3 sequences; roughly 15% of them were counted only once. Roughly a fifth of the sample rests with the top ten.

What the work shows at the level of the full study, not this receptor alone: The study included only a couple of mild cases, and larger cohorts that include severe cases with pre-infection samples were judged to be necessary. Balanced CD4/CD8 phenotypes were observed for clones contracting from day 15 to 85, whereas a bias towards CD4+ was observed for a second wave of clones expanding from day 15 to 37. Contracting CD4+ clones were located mainly in the CM and EM memory subsets, whereas CD8+ clones were found to be enriched in EMRA. Some responding clones were found in pre-infection memory, which suggests that pre-existing cross-reactive memory T cells took part in the SARS-CoV-2 response. The second-wave clones that peaked on day 37 were not confirmed to be SARS-CoV-2 specific.

The rearrangement combines TRBV7-2 with TRBJ2-3; the D gene is perhaps TRBD2, on 6 matching bases. Sequencing was carried out using PBMCs or a T cell subset sorted from them (not recorded which). The TCR sequence derives from a man between 18 and 29 years old who had mild COVID-19 (a few samples of this study predate the infection). The sample titles of this study are shuffled in the database, so cell type and time point are left out; the donor was told from shared clones. CDR3 protein: CASSLVAATDTQYF. In nucleotides, the sequence is TGTGCCAGCAGCTTAGTAGCGGCCACAGATACGCAGTATTTT.